This section outlines one TCR beta chain sequence together with its context. Antigen unknown. The data belong to a study of regulatory T cells in long-lasting Graves disease. General study results and limits: Peripheral blood was the sole material, not thyroid tissue.

HTBI primers from iRepertoire and Arm-PCR of CDR3 regions yielded the TCR beta libraries. TCRdb re-called the multiplex PCR reads with MiXCR, one entry per CDR3 protein. The top ten clones hold approximately 7.8% of a sample with about 430,000 distinct CDR3 sequences, over 12% of them seen once. Time point specified: newly diagnosed GD, antithyroid drugs for less than 3 months. The TCR library was made from RNA that had been extracted from PBMCs in TRIzol. Trimming removed 1 base at V and 10 bases at J, with 17 bases between. The CDR3 is 15 amino acids. Germline CDR1 and CDR2: SEHNR and FQNEAQ (reference sequence). These sequences were also reported in another study, on T cells in Graves' hyperthyroidism and ophthalmopathy.

The TCR was taken from a woman in her 40s with Graves disease. Here the sequenced sample was peripheral blood mononuclear cells (PBMCs), taken at new diagnosis, from a patient treated with antithyroid drugs. J is TRBJ2-1 and V is TRBV7-9; D possibly corresponds to TRBD2 (6 bases). CDR3 loop: CASSLVGTQRSEQFF. The CDR3 nucleotides read TGTGCCAGCAGCTTAGTGGGGACTCAGCGAAGCGAGCAGTTCTTC.